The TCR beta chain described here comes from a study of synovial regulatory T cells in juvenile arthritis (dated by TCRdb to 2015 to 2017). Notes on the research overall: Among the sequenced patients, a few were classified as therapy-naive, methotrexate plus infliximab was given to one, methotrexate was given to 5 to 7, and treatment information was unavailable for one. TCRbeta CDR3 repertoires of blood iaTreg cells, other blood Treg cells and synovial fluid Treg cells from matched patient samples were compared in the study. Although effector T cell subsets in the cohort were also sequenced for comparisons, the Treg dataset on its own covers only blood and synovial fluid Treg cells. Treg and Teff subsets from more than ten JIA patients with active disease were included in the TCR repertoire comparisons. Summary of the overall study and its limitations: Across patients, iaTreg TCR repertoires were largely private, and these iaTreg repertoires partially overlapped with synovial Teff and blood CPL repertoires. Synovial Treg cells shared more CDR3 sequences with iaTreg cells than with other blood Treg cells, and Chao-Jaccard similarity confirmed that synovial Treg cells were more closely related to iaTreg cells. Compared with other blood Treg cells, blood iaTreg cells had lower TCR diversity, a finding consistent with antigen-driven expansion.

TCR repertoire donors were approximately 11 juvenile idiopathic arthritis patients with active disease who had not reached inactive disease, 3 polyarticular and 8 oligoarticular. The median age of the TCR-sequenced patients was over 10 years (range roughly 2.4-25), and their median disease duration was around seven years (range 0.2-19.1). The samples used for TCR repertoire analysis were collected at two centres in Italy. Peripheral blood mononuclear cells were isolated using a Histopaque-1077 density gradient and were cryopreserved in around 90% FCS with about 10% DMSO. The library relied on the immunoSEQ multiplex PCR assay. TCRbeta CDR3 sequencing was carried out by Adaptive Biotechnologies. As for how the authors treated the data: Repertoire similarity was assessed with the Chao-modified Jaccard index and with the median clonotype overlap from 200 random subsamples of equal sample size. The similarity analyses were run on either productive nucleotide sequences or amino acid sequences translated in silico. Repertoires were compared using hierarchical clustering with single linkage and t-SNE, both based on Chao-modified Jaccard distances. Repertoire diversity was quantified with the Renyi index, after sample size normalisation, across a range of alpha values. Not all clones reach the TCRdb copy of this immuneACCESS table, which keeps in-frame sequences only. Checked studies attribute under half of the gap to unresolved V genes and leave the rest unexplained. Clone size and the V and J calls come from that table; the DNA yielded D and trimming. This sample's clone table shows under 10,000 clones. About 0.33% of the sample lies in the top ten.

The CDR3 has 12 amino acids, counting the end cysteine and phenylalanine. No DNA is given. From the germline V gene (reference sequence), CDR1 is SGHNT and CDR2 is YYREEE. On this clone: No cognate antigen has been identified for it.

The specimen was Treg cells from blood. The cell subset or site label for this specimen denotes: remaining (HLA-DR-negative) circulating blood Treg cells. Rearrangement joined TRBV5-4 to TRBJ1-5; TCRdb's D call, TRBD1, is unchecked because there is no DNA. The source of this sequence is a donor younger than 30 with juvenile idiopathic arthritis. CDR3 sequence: CASSYRGQPQHF.